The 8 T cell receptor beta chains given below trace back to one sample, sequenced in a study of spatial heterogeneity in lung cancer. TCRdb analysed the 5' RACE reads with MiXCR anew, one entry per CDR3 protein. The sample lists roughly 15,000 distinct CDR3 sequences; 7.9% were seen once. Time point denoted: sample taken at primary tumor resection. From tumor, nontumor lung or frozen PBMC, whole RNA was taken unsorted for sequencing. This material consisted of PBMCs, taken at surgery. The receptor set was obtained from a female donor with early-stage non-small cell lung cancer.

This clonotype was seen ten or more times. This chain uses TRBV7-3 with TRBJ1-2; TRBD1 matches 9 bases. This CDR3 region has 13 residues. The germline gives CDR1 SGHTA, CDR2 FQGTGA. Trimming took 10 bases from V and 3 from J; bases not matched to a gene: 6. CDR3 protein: CATQGDRDYGYTF. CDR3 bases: TGTGCCACCCAAGGGGACAGGGACTATGGCTACACCTTC.

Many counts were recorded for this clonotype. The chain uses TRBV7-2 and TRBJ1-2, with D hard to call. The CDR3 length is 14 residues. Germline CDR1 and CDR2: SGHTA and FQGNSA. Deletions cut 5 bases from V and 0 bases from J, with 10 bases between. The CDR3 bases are TGTGCCAGCAGCCCCACCCGGACTAACTATGGCTACACCTTC. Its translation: CASSPTRTNYGYTF.

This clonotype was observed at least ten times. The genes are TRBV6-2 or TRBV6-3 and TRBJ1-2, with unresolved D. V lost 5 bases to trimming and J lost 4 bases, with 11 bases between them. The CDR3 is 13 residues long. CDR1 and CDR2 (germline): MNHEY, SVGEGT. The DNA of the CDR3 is TGTGCCAGCAGTATCATCACTAGCTATGGCTACACCTTC. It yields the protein CASSIITSYGYTF.

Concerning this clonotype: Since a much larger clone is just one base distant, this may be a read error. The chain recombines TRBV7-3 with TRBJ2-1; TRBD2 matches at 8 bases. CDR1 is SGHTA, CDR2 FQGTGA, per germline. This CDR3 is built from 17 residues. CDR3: CVSSLSTSGLSYNEQFF. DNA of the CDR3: TGTGTCAGCAGCTTATCCACTAGCGGCTTAAGCTACAATGAGCAGTTCTTC. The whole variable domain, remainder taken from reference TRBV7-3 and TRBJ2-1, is GAGVSQTPSNKVTEKGKYVELRCDPISGHTALYWYRQSLGQGPEFLIYFQGTGAADDSGLPNDRFFAVRPEGSVSTLKIQRTERGDSAVYLCVSSLSTSGLSYNEQFFGPGTRLTVL.

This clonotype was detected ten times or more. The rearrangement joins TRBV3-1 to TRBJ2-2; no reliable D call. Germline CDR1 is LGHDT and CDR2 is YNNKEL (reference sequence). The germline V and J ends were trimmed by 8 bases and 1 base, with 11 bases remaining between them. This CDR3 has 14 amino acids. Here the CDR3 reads CASRWAENTGELFF. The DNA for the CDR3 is TGTGCCAGCCGCTGGGCCGAGAACACCGGGGAGCTGTTTTTT. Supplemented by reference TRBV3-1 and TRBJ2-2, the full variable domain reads DTAVSQTPKYLVTQMGNDKSIKCEQNLGHDTMYWYKQDSKKFLKIMFSYNNKELIINETVPNRFSPKSPDKAHLNLHINSLELGDSAVYFCASRWAENTGELFFGEGSRLTVL.

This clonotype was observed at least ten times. CDR3 DNA sequence: TGTGCCAGCAGTTCAGGAGGCACAGATACGCAGTATTTT. Its translation is CASSSGGTDTQYF. J is TRBJ2-3 and V is TRBV28; D remains unclear. The CDR3 length is 13 residues. Per germline, CDR1 MDHEN and CDR2 SYDVKM. V shed 4 bases and J shed 1 base, with 6 bases lying between them.

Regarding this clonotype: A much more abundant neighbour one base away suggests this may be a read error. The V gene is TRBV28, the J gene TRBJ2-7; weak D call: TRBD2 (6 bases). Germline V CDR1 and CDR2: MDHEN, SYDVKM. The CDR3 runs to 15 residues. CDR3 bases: TGTGTCAGCAGTTCCGCCGGGGGAGGTACCTACGAGCAGTACTTC. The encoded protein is CVSSSAGGGTYEQYF.

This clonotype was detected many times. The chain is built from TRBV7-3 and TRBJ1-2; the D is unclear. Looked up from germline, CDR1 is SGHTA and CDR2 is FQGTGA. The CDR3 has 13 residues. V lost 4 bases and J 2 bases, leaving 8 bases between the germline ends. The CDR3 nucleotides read TGTGCCAGCAGCTCAGACACAAACTATGGCTACACCTTC. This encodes CASSSDTNYGYTF.